These 32 T cell receptor beta chains share one sample of origin, sequenced in a study of glioma-infiltrating T cells. Using RNA template, CDR3s of TCR alpha and beta were amplified with iRepertoire arm-PCR. TCRdb re-derived calls from the multiplex PCR reads in MiXCR, one entry per CDR3 protein. The table lists approximately 90,000 distinct CDR3 sequences, around 23% of them singletons, with approximately 6.7% in the top ten. Sequencing was carried out using glioma tissue, nonneoplastic brain tissue, or PBMCs (not recorded which). The receptor source for this set is a human donor with low-grade glioma or glioblastoma, undergoing nonglioma brain surgery, or in good health (not recorded which).

In its sample, this clonotype was seen a few times. The chain employs TRBV5-4 and TRBJ1-5, with 9 bases matching TRBD1. The CDR3 spans 15 residues. Trimming cost V 4 bases and J 2 bases; bases outside gene matches: 4. Germline CDR1 is SGHNT and CDR2 is YYREEE (reference sequence). The CDR3 bases are TGTGCCAGCAGCCTACAGGGGGCAGGCAATCAGCCCCAGCATTTT. Translation: CASSLQGAGNQPQHF.

Worth noting for this clonotype: A much larger clone lies a single base off, so this may be a read error. The gene calls are TRBV20-1 and TRBJ2-1; 7 positions match TRBD2. Germline V gene sequence: CDR1 DFQATT, CDR2 SNEGSKA (reference sequence). The CDR3 loop spans 15 amino acids. V was pared by 0 bases and J by 10 bases, with 12 bases of the junction left unmatched. CDR3 nucleotide sequence: TGCAGTGCTAGAGATCCCGGACTAGTCATCTACGAGCAGTTCTTC. Translation: CSARDPGLVIYEQFF.

On this clonotype: It may be a read error: a sequence one base away is much more abundant. The chain uses TRBV2 and TRBJ1-6; D is undetermined. The germline CDR1 and CDR2 sequences are SNHLY and FYNNEI. The CDR3 has 15 amino acids. V was clipped by 6 bases and J by 9 bases, with 18 bases between them. The CDR3 sequence is CASSCRSRNFSPLHF. The CDR3 nucleotides are TGTGCCAGCAGCTGCAGATCGAGAAATTTTTCACCCCTCCACTTT. The full variable domain, in which reference TRBV2 and TRBJ1-6 provide the parts outside the CDR3, is EPEVTQTPSHQVTQMGQEVILRCVPISNHLYFYWYRQILGQKVEFLVSFYNNEISEKSEIFDDQFSVERPDGSNFTLKIRSTKLEDSAMYFCASSCRSRNFSPLHFGNGTRLTVT.

With regard to this clonotype: Sequence at one end of the junction differs from germline and may be a read error. The V and J genes are TRBV7-2 and TRBJ2-7; no reliable D call. The CDR3 consists of 15 residues. Germline CDR1 is SGHTA and CDR2 is FQGNSA. The CDR3 loop reads CASSLGWAGTYEQHF. DNA of the CDR3: TGTGCCAGCAGCTTAGGATGGGCAGGAACCTACGAGCAGCACTTC. Filled out from reference TRBV7-2 and TRBJ2-7, the complete variable domain reads GAGVSQSPSNKVTEKGKDVELRCDPISGHTALYWYRQSLGQGLEFLIYFQGNSAPDKSGLPSDRFSAERTGGSVSTLTIQRTQQEDSAVYLCASSLGWAGTYEQHFGPGTRLTVT.

In its sample, this clonotype was seen a few times. The chain has TRBV4-1 and TRBJ1-1, with a possible D match to TRBD1 (5 bases). This CDR3 is 14 amino acids long. Germline CDR1 reads MGHRA; CDR2 reads YSYEKL. Trimming took off 7 bases at V and 1 base at J, with 13 bases between the two ends. CDR3 in amino acids: CASNYRGKNTEAFF. The CDR3 region has the DNA TGCGCCAGCAACTACCGGGGCAAGAACACTGAAGCTTTCTTT.

This chain connects TRBV18 to TRBJ2-1, with 12 bases matching TRBD2. CDR1 is KGHSH and CDR2 is LQKENI in the germline V gene. The CDR3 consists of 18 residues. V dropped 3 bases and J dropped 3; count of bases not matched to a gene: 9. The CDR3 sequence: CASSPPSGGLAGYNEQFF. Here the CDR3 DNA reads TGTGCCAGCTCACCTCCCTCAGGGGGACTAGCGGGCTACAATGAGCAGTTCTTC. The full variable domain, completed using reference TRBV18 and TRBJ2-1, is NAGVMQNPRHLVRRRGQEARLRCSPMKGHSHVYWYRQLPEEGLKFMVYLQKENIIDESGMPKERFSAEFPKEGPSILRIQQVVRGDSAAYFCASSPPSGGLAGYNEQFFGPGTRLTVL.

This clonotype has a handful of counts. This chain joins TRBV14 and TRBJ2-7; D may be TRBD1 or TRBD2 (5 bases each). The CDR3 is 15 amino acids. Trimming removed 4 bases from V and 7 bases from J, with 20 bases in between. Germline CDR1 is SGHDN and CDR2 is FVKESK. CDR3 sequence (DNA): TGTGCCAGCAGCCTGTCCTGGGACGGGCCAGAAGAGCAGTACTTC. This codes for CASSLSWDGPEEQYF.

The chain is built from TRBV18 and TRBJ2-4; 15 bases line up with TRBD2. This CDR3 spans 19 amino acids. With 0 bases clipped from V and 0 bases from J, the junction kept 3 bases outside the gene matches. Germline V lookup: CDR1 KGHSH, CDR2 LQKENI. The CDR3: CASSPPGTSGRKAKNIQYF. The DNA for the CDR3 is TGTGCCAGCTCACCACCCGGGACTAGCGGGAGGAAAGCCAAAAACATTCAGTACTTC.

The table lists this clonotype with many counts. This sequence joins TRBV7-2 and TRBJ1-4, with 9 nucleotides matching TRBD1. CDR1 is SGHTA and CDR2 is FQGNSA in the germline V gene. The junction had 6 bases not matched to a gene; V was cut back by 5 bases and J by 5 bases. The length of the CDR3 is 15 residues. CDR3 DNA sequence: TGTGCCAGCAGCGCCTCCGGGACAGGGAATGAAAAACTGTTTTTT. It translates to CASSASGTGNEKLFF.

This clonotype was counted many times. The chain couples TRBV6-1 to TRBJ1-5; possible D gene TRBD1, 6 bases. The CDR3 is made up of 13 amino acids. Germline lookup yields CDR1 MNHNS and CDR2 SASEGT. V dropped 6 bases and J dropped 5 bases, with 11 bases sitting between them. CDR3 residues: CASSFGTYQPQHF. The CDR3 bases are TGTGCCAGCAGCTTCGGGACATATCAGCCCCAGCATTTT.

The chain employs TRBV19 and TRBJ2-1; 8 bases line up with TRBD2. J was trimmed by 8 bases and V by 0 bases; bases with no gene match: 9. The CDR3 contains 16 residues. CDR1 is LNHDA and CDR2 is SQIVND in the germline V gene (reference sequence). CDR3 bases: TGTGCCAGTAGTATAGATCTGAGACTAGCGACCGATGAGCAGTTCTTC. It codes for CASSIDLRLATDEQFF.

This clonotype was recorded only once. The genes are TRBV6-1 and TRBJ1-2; 9 positions agree with TRBD1. V lost 7 bases and J lost 0; bases outside the gene matches: 9. CDR1 is MNHNS, CDR2 SASEGT, per germline. The CDR3 consists of 16 residues. CDR3 sequence reads: CASNYSDRGTNYGYTF. The CDR3 region has the DNA TGTGCCAGCAATTACAGTGACAGGGGGACTAACTATGGCTACACCTTC.

This clonotype was recorded many times. The CDR3 loop reads CASSQGPNPNTEAFF. The CDR3 region has the DNA TGCGCCAGCAGCCAGGGCCCCAACCCGAACACTGAAGCTTTCTTT. The J gene is TRBJ1-1, the V gene TRBV4-1; D is uncertain. The CDR3 extends over 15 amino acids. Germline V gene sequence: CDR1 MGHRA, CDR2 YSYEKL. V was trimmed by 3 bases and J by 1 base, leaving 12 bases between them.

This clonotype was counted ten times or more. This sequence joins TRBV5-4 and TRBJ1-2; no firm D call. The CDR3 is made up of 12 amino acids. With 2 bases removed from V and 4 bases from J, the gap between germline ends came to 6 bases. Germline V CDR1 and CDR2: SGHNT, YYREEE (reference sequence). This CDR3 reads CASSLDSYGYTF. The CDR3 coding sequence is TGTGCCAGCAGCTTAGACTCCTATGGCTACACCTTC. Full variable domain (missing parts from reference TRBV5-4 and TRBJ1-2): ETGVTQSPTHLIKTRGQQVTLRCSSQSGHNTVSWYQQALGQGPQFIFQYYREEENGRGNFPPRFSGLQFPNYSSELNVNALELDDSALYLCASSLDSYGYTFGSGTRLTVV.

This clonotype was seen repeatedly, ten times or more. The chain couples TRBV6-2 or TRBV6-3 to TRBJ2-1; 11 nucleotides line up with TRBD2. This CDR3 contains 14 residues. The trim removed 7 bases at V and 4 bases at J, leaving 3 bases unmatched. The V gene's germline CDR1 is MNHEY and CDR2 SVGEGT. CDR3 region: CASNLAGGYNEQFF. CDR3 sequence (DNA): TGTGCCAGCAACCTAGCGGGGGGTTACAATGAGCAGTTCTTC.

This clonotype has ten or more counts. The genes are TRBV28 and TRBJ1-3; D gene unclear. Germline V gives CDR1 MDHEN, CDR2 SYDVKM. V was clipped by 7 bases and J by 2 bases, with 9 bases between them. This CDR3 has 13 amino acids. The CDR3 loop reads CASIRLTGNTIYF. The CDR3 DNA follows: TGTGCCAGCATTAGGTTGACTGGAAACACCATATATTTT.

This clonotype showed up just once. The chain links TRBV4-1 to TRBJ1-2, with D perhaps TRBD1 (6 bases). This CDR3 has 14 amino acids. V dropped 3 bases and J dropped 6 bases, with 14 bases sitting between them. Germline CDR1 MGHRA, CDR2 YSYEKL. CDR3 in DNA: TGCGCCAGCAGCCACAGGGGTCTCCTTGATGGCTACACCTTC. The encoded protein is CASSHRGLLDGYTF.

This clonotype turned up a few times. The chain is built from TRBV5-5 and TRBJ2-3, with D perhaps being TRBD1 or TRBD2 (6 bases each). V lost 2 bases and J 6 bases, leaving 19 bases between the germline ends. This CDR3 spans 16 amino acids. CDR1 SGHKS and CDR2 YYEKEE come from the germline V gene (reference sequence). The CDR3 nucleotides read TGTGCCAGCAGCTTACCTGTGGGGGGCAAAGGTGATACGCAGTATTTT. It encodes CASSLPVGGKGDTQYF.

This clonotype was recorded many times. The chain carries TRBV2 and TRBJ1-1; possibly TRBD1 for D (6 bases). In germline, CDR1 is SNHLY, CDR2 FYNNEI. The CDR3 extends over 11 amino acids. Deletions cut 6 bases from V and 8 bases from J, with 10 bases between. The CDR3 reads CASRRQAEAFF. CDR3 DNA: TGTGCCAGCAGGCGACAGGCAGAAGCTTTCTTT.

This clonotype was seen a single time. This may be a read error, as it is one base from a much larger clone. The J gene is TRBJ2-3, the V gene TRBV7-9; possible D gene TRBD2, 6 bases. Germline loops: CDR1 SEHNR, CDR2 FQNEAQ (reference sequence). The CDR3 contains 16 residues. This chain's CDR3 is CASSLGGPTSTGTQYF. CDR3 in DNA: TGTGCCAGCAGCTTAGGAGGGCCAACTAGCACAGGTACGCAGTATTTT.

A remark on this clonotype: A much larger clone sits a single nucleotide away, making a read error possible. The chain uses TRBV7-8 and TRBJ2-3; TRBD2 might be the D (5 bases). The length of the CDR3 is 15 residues. Trimming cost V 2 bases and J 3 bases, with 12 bases left between them. Germline assignment: CDR1 SGHVS and CDR2 FQNEAQ. The DNA of the CDR3 is TGTGCCAGCAGCTTACGGGGAAGTGTTACAGATACGCAGTATTTT. This translates into CASSLRGSVTDTQYF.

The chain employs TRBV7-6 and TRBJ2-4; D is perhaps TRBD1 or TRBD2 (5 bases each). The V gene's germline CDR1 is SGHVS and CDR2 FNYEAQ. This CDR3 is 13 amino acids long. V was shortened by 4 bases and J by 9 bases, with 13 bases between the two germline ends. CDR3 sequence reads: CASSSSGGLIQYF. The CDR3 DNA reads TGTGCCAGCAGCTCAAGTGGGGGTCTCATTCAGTACTTC.

This sequence joins TRBV5-4 and TRBJ2-2; possible D gene TRBD1, 5 bases. Germline V gene lookup returns CDR1 SGHNT and CDR2 YYREEE (reference sequence). The CDR3 covers 13 residues. V was cut by 4 bases and J by 6 bases, with 10 bases left in between. CDR3 sequence (DNA): TGTGCCAGCAGCGTCGACAGTGCCGGGGAGCTGTTTTTT. It encodes CASSVDSAGELFF. The whole variable domain, remainder taken from reference TRBV5-4 and TRBJ2-2, is ETGVTQSPTHLIKTRGQQVTLRCSSQSGHNTVSWYQQALGQGPQFIFQYYREEENGRGNFPPRFSGLQFPNYSSELNVNALELDDSALYLCASSVDSAGELFFGEGSRLTVL.

On this clonotype: Germline is not matched at one junction end, which may reflect a read error. This chain uses TRBV12-3 or TRBV12-4 with TRBJ2-7, with D perhaps matching TRBD1 or TRBD2 (6 bases each). The CDR3 runs 12 residues. The CDR3 reads CASSLSGGELYF. CDR3 in DNA: TGTGCCAGCAGTTTATCCGGGGGCGAGCTGTACTTC.

This sequence joins TRBV29-1 and TRBJ2-7; 9 bases map to TRBD1. With 4 bases clipped from V and 2 bases from J, the junction kept 3 bases outside the gene matches. Germline values: CDR1 SQVTM, CDR2 ANQGSEA. This CDR3 has 13 amino acids. The CDR3 spells CSVVTGGPYEQYF. The CDR3 DNA follows: TGCAGCGTTGTGACAGGGGGACCCTACGAGCAGTACTTC.

The chain carries TRBV20-1 and TRBJ2-5; D is uncertain. V lost 6 bases, J lost 4 bases, and 18 bases lay in between. This CDR3 has 14 residues. From germline, CDR1 is DFQATT and CDR2 SNEGSKA (reference sequence). CDR3 in DNA: TGCAGTGCCCCCAGGCCCTACCGCACAGAGACCCAGTACTTC. It translates to CSAPRPYRTETQYF.

The V and J genes are TRBV19 and TRBJ2-1; 8 nucleotides line up with TRBD2. The CDR3 runs 14 residues. Germline-derived CDR1 and CDR2 are LNHDA and SQIVND (reference sequence). With 5 bases clipped from V and 7 bases from J, the junction kept 7 bases outside the gene matches. CDR3 sequence reads: CASSPGGSRNEQFF. In DNA, the CDR3 is TGTGCCAGTAGTCCGGGGGGGAGCAGGAATGAGCAGTTCTTC.

This chain connects TRBV6-1 to TRBJ2-3; D is possibly TRBD1 or TRBD2 (6 bases each). V lost 1 base and J 7 bases, leaving 9 bases between the germline ends. The CDR3 spans 13 residues. Looked up from germline, CDR1 is MNHNS and CDR2 is SASEGT. DNA for the CDR3: TGTGCCAGCAGTGAAGGGAGGGGGAATACGCAGTATTTT. It codes for CASSEGRGNTQYF.

This clonotype was recorded many times. The chain is built from TRBV20-1 and TRBJ1-2; no firm D call. Deletions cut 6 bases from V and 7 bases from J, with 15 bases between. Germline CDR1 and CDR2: DFQATT and SNEGSKA (reference sequence). The CDR3 loop spans 12 amino acids. The CDR3 spells CSAPWPGRGYTF. The CDR3, as DNA: TGCAGTGCGCCCTGGCCTGGCCGTGGCTACACCTTC.

This clonotype was observed a single time. This chain links TRBV7-2 with TRBJ2-1, with unresolved D. Germline lookup yields CDR1 SGHTA and CDR2 FQGNSA. The V end was cut by 10 bases, the J end by 5 bases, with 3 bases between. The CDR3 sequence is 9 residues long. The CDR3 loop reads CAIHNEQFF. CDR3 sequence (DNA): TGTGCCATACACAATGAGCAGTTCTTC.

This clonotype was observed many times. The chain is built from TRBV3-1 and TRBJ1-1; D call uncertain. CDR1 and CDR2 from the germline V gene are LGHDT and YNNKEL (reference sequence). The CDR3 is 12 amino acids. Between the trimmed V and J ends, which lost 0 bases and 7 bases, there was a span of 6 bases. CDR3 coding DNA: TGTGCCAGCAGCCAAGATAGTAGTGAAGCTTTCTTT. Translating gives CASSQDSSEAFF.

A remark on this clonotype: Being one base from a much bigger clone, this may be a read error. The chain is built from TRBV19 and TRBJ2-1; 9 bases agree with TRBD2. Germline CDR1 and CDR2: LNHDA and SQIVND (reference sequence). V was clipped by 7 bases and J by 11 bases; unmatched bases: 15. CDR3 length: 15 residues. CDR3 sequence (DNA): TGTGCCAGTAAAAGGACGGAGCGGGGGGAGGATAAGCAGTTCTTC. Protein: CASKRTERGEDKQFF.